The present TCR beta chain was sequenced within a study of patients and donors after allogeneic stem cell transplantation. In TCRdb, the RT-PCR reads were re-called with MiXCR into one record per CDR3 protein. The sample carries fewer than 10,000 distinct CDR3 sequences, approximately 3.9% recorded once. This clonotype was observed a handful of times. Trimming shortened V by 1 base and J by 3 bases, and 11 bases separated the two germline ends. Germline CDR1 SGHAT, CDR2 FQNNGV. There are 15 residues in the CDR3. This sequence originates from a human donor who was either an allogeneic HSCT recipient or a stem cell or donor lymphocyte infusion donor (not recorded which). It is not recorded whose cells these are; they may come from a transplant donor. Source material: blood, either unsorted or a sorted T cell fraction (not recorded which). This chain links TRBV11-2 with TRBJ2-3; D perhaps matches TRBD1 (5 bases). CDR3: CASSLVGRETDTQYF. DNA of the CDR3: TGTGCCAGCAGCTTAGTAGGCAGGGAAACAGATACGCAGTATTTT.